This TCR beta chain stems from a study of Graves' ophthalmopathy and Graves' hyperthyroidism. Study-wide findings and caveats: Among thyroid clonotypes expanded above 0.001 frequency, most also appeared in blood.

There are many counts of this clonotype. The antigen remains undetermined. Investigators amplified TCR beta CDR3 regions from RNA transcripts. Amplification began with first-round RT-PCR using HTBI primers, then second-round multiplex PCR was performed. TCRdb reprocessed the multiplex PCR reads via MiXCR and lists one record per CDR3 protein. Here the sample spans about half a million distinct CDR3 sequences, approximately 15% being singletons. The study excluded patients with other autoimmune diseases, uncontrolled infections, pregnancy or lactation. The diagnostic workup employed clinical symptoms, serum thyroxine, TRAb, thyroid ultrasound and orbital computed tomography. This TCR was sampled from a woman under 40 with Graves' ophthalmopathy. Sequencing input: blood.

The CDR3 region is CASSEVGGSTVEQYF. For the CDR3, the DNA is TGTGCCAGCAGTGAAGTAGGGGGCTCAACGGTAGAGCAGTACTTC. The V gene is TRBV6-1, the J gene TRBJ2-7, with 7 bases lining up with TRBD1. Unmatched junction bases numbered 10, after V lost 1 base and J lost 7 bases. Germline V gives CDR1 MNHNS, CDR2 SASEGT. The CDR3 contains 15 residues.